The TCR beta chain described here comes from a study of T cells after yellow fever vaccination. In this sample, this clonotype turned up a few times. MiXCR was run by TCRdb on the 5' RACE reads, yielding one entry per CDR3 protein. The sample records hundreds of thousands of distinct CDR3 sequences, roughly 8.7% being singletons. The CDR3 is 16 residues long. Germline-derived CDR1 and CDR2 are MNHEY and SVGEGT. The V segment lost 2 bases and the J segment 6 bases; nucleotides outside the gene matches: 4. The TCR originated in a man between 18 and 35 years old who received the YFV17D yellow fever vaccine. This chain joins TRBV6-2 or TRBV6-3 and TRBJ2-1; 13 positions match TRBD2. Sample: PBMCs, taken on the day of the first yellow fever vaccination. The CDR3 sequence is CASSYQLAGGPNEQFF. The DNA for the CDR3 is TGTGCCAGCAGTTACCAACTAGCGGGGGGGCCCAATGAGCAGTTCTTC.